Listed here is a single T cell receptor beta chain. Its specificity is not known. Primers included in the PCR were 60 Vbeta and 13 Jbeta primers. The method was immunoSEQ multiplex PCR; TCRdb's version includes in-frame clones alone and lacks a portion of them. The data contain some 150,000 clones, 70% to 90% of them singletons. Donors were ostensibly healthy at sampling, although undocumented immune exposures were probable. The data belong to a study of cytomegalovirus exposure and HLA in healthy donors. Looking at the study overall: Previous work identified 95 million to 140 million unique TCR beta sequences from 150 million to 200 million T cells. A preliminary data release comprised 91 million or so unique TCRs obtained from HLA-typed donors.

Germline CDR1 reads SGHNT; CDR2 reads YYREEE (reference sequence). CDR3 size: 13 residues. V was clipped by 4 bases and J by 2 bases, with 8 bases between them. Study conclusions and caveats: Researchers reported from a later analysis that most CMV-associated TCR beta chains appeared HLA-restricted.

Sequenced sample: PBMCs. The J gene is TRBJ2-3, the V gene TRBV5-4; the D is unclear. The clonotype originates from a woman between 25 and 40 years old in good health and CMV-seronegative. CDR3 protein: CASSEDTTDTQYF. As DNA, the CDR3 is TGTGCCAGCAGCGAAGACACCACAGATACGCAGTATTTT. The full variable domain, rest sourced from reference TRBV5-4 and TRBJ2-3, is ETGVTQSPTHLIKTRGQQVTLRCSSQSGHNTVSWYQQALGQGPQFIFQYYREEENGRGNFPPRFSGLQFPNYSSELNVNALELDDSALYLCASSEDTTDTQYFGPGTRLTVL.